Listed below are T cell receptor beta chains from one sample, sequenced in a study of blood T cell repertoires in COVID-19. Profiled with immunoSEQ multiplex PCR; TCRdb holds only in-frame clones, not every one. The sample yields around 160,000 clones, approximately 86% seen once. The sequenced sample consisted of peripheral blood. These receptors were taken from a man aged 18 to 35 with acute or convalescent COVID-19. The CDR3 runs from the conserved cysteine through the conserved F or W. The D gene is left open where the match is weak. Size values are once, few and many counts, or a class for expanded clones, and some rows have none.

CDR3nt: TGTGCCAGCACCAATAAACTAGCGGGGGGATCCTACGAGCAGTACTTC; CDR3aa: CASTNKLAGGSYEQYF; j_gene: TRBJ2-7; v_gene: TRBV11-2; d_gene: TRBD2; abundance: once
CDR3nt: TGTGCCTGGAGTGTAGCAGGGGGCAATCAGCCCCAGCATTTT; CDR3aa: CAWSVAGGNQPQHF; j_gene: TRBJ1-5; v_gene: TRBV30; d_gene: .; abundance: .
CDR3nt: TGTGCCAGCAGTGGACAGGGATATTATGGCTACACCTTC; CDR3aa: CASSGQGYYGYTF; j_gene: TRBJ1-2; v_gene: TRBV2; d_gene: TRBD1; abundance: .
CDR3nt: TGTGCCATCAGTGCGGGGACAGGGTTCGAAGCTTTCTTT; CDR3aa: CAISAGTGFEAFF; j_gene: TRBJ1-1; v_gene: TRBV10-3; d_gene: TRBD1; abundance: .
CDR3nt: TGTGCCAGCAGCCAAACAGGGCGCAAATACACAGATACGCAGTATTTT; CDR3aa: CASSQTGRKYTDTQYF; j_gene: TRBJ2-3; v_gene: TRBV3-1/TRBV3-2; d_gene: .; abundance: .
CDR3nt: TGTGCCACCAGCAAAGACAGGGGGCGCGAAAAACTGTTTTTT; CDR3aa: CATSKDRGREKLFF; j_gene: TRBJ1-4; v_gene: TRBV15; d_gene: TRBD1; abundance: .
CDR3nt: TGTGCCTGGGGTGACCGACTAGCGGGGGGGGACAATGAGCAGTTCTTC; CDR3aa: CAWGDRLAGGDNEQFF; j_gene: TRBJ2-1; v_gene: TRBV30; d_gene: TRBD2; abundance: .
CDR3nt: TGTGCCAGCAGCGCCGGGACTAGCGATCTCGACGAGCAGTACTTC; CDR3aa: CASSAGTSDLDEQYF; j_gene: TRBJ2-7; v_gene: TRBV9; d_gene: TRBD2; abundance: once
CDR3nt: TGTGCCAGCAGCTTAGCCGGGTCCTACGAGCAGTACTTC; CDR3aa: CASSLAGSYEQYF; j_gene: TRBJ2-7; v_gene: TRBV7-9; d_gene: .; abundance: .
CDR3nt: TGTGCCAGCAGTCGACAGGGTGGTGGCTACACCTTC; CDR3aa: CASSRQGGGYTF; j_gene: TRBJ1-2; v_gene: TRBV25-1; d_gene: TRBD1; abundance: .
CDR3nt: TGTGCCAGCAGTGAACCTTACCGCCGGACAGGCAACAATGAGCAGTTCTTC; CDR3aa: CASSEPYRRTGNNEQFF; j_gene: TRBJ2-1; v_gene: TRBV6-1; d_gene: TRBD1; abundance: .
CDR3nt: TGTGCCAGCTCACCACGGGGACAGATCGAAATGAACAATGAGCAGTTCTTC; CDR3aa: CASSPRGQIEMNNEQFF; j_gene: TRBJ2-1; v_gene: TRBV18; d_gene: TRBD1; abundance: .
CDR3nt: TGTGCCAGAAGCCCCAACAGGGTCTGGGCCTACGAGCAGTACTTC; CDR3aa: CARSPNRVWAYEQYF; j_gene: TRBJ2-7; v_gene: TRBV5-3; d_gene: .; abundance: .
CDR3nt: TGCGCCAGCAGCTCCCGACAGGATCAAGATACGCAGTATTTT; CDR3aa: CASSSRQDQDTQYF; j_gene: TRBJ2-3; v_gene: TRBV5-1; d_gene: .; abundance: once
CDR3nt: TGTGCCAGCAGCCCTCCTACACAGTATGGCTACACCTTC; CDR3aa: CASSPPTQYGYTF; j_gene: TRBJ1-2; v_gene: TRBV7-9; d_gene: .; abundance: .
CDR3nt: TGTGCCAGTAGTATTGGCAGGGTCACTGAAGCTTTCTTT; CDR3aa: CASSIGRVTEAFF; j_gene: TRBJ1-1; v_gene: TRBV19; d_gene: .; abundance: .
CDR3nt: TGTGCCAGCAGCTTAAACCCCCAGGGGGCGCGCGGGGAGCTGTTTTTT; CDR3aa: CASSLNPQGARGELFF; j_gene: TRBJ2-2; v_gene: TRBV11-2; d_gene: TRBD1; abundance: once
CDR3nt: TGTGCCAGCAGCCAAGAGATTAGAGATGCCCCGTATCGAGAGACCCAGTACTTC; CDR3aa: CASSQEIRDAPYRETQYF; j_gene: TRBJ2-5; v_gene: TRBV3-1/TRBV3-2; d_gene: .; abundance: .
CDR3nt: TGTGCCAGCAGTGAGGCGGGAGAGACCCAGTACTTC; CDR3aa: CASSEAGETQYF; j_gene: TRBJ2-5; v_gene: TRBV6-1; d_gene: .; abundance: .
CDR3nt: TGTGCCAGCAGCGTATCCCCGGGACAGAGCACTGAAGCTTTCTTT; CDR3aa: CASSVSPGQSTEAFF; j_gene: TRBJ1-1; v_gene: TRBV9; d_gene: TRBD1; abundance: once
CDR3nt: TGTGCCAGCAGCCCAAGCGAGGGAAGTGGCCAGCCCCAGCATTTT; CDR3aa: CASSPSEGSGQPQHF; j_gene: TRBJ1-5; v_gene: TRBV6-5; d_gene: .; abundance: .
CDR3nt: TGTGCCAGCTCACTAGAGAACCACTCTGGAAACACCATATATTTT; CDR3aa: CASSLENHSGNTIYF; j_gene: TRBJ1-3; v_gene: TRBV18; d_gene: .; abundance: .
CDR3nt: TGTGCCACCAGCAGAGATCGGACAGGGGGAAATGAAAAACTGTTTTTT; CDR3aa: CATSRDRTGGNEKLFF; j_gene: TRBJ1-4; v_gene: TRBV15; d_gene: TRBD1; abundance: .
CDR3nt: TGTGCCAGCAGCTTACAGGGCAACCCCACTGAAGCTTTCTTT; CDR3aa: CASSLQGNPTEAFF; j_gene: TRBJ1-1; v_gene: TRBV13; d_gene: .; abundance: few